This T cell receptor (beta chain) was recovered during a study of T-cell reconstitution after alpha-beta-depleted transplantation in children (dated by TCRdb to the mid-2010s). In terms of the full investigation: Using TCR repertoire profiling, the study quantitatively followed how T-cell immune reconstitution unfolded in children after TCRalphabeta/CD19-depleted allogeneic hematopoietic cell transplantation. Study-wide findings and limitations: The apparently early recovery of alphabetaT-cell counts about two months after transplant reportedly depended on only several hundred rapidly expanded clones that came from non-depleted graft cells. The high TCRbeta diversity at day 60 in some patients was ascribed to recipient T cells and intrathymic progenitors that had survived conditioning. Over the following months the frequencies of hyperexpanded clones went down, and after one year T-cell counts and TCRbeta diversity were mostly credited to newly produced T cells.

The table lists this clonotype with many counts. Its antigen remains undetermined. No much larger clone exists at a distance of one base, and base qualities are not known. The treatment or condition label, as the study defines it: allogeneic hematopoietic cell transplantation with graft depleted of TCRalphabeta T cells and CD19 B cells. The children who served as transplant recipients had been given grafts of TCRalphabeta/CD19-depleted allogeneic hematopoietic cells. The CDR3 holds 15 amino acids from the cysteine to the phenylalanine. Just the 45-base CDR3 DNA is kept, in frame starting at base 1. CDR1 and CDR2 are read off the germline V gene as ENHRY and SYGVKD. For this chain, trimming is 3 bases at the V end and 2 bases at the J end, and the number of junction bases without a gene match is 4. Library generation was performed with PCR. Sequencing relied on an Illumina HiSeq 2500. TCR library preparation used molecular barcoding, with unique molecular identifiers applied to normalize quantification of the TCRbeta repertoire. The raw public reads went through TCRdb reprocessing: fastp at Q25, MiXCR clone calling, in-frame beta chains kept. Every distinct CDR3 protein forms one entry, paired with its most common genes and DNA. Here the sample has 200,000 to 300,000 distinct CDR3 sequences; around 7.8% occur a single time. The ten largest clonotypes hold just under 6.5% of the sample.

The chain is assembled from TRBV10-3 and TRBJ2-7; 10 central bases correspond to TRBD1. The specimen was PBMCs, mostly from graft donor cells, collected 180 days after TCRalphabeta/CD19-depleted stem cell transplant. The clonotype originates from a male patient younger than 18 who had a stem cell transplant for acute lymphoblastic leukemia, so the T cells may come from the graft donor. The CDR3 corresponds to CAISEGDRGPYEQYF. In nucleotide form, the sequence is TGTGCCATCAGTGAAGGGGACAGGGGTCCCTACGAGCAGTACTTC.